Presented here are 17 T cell receptor beta chains from one specimen sequenced in a study of CD8 T cells in ankylosing spondylitis. Their target antigens are unknown. TCRdb ran MiXCR on the 5' RACE reads and lists one entry per CDR3 protein. This table has tens of thousands of distinct CDR3 sequences, just under 9% appearing once. Study conclusions and caveats: Fewer than 10 highly homologous variants made up a TCR beta motif that seemed to typify ankylosing spondylitis blood.

Sequencing was done on a sample of blood, either unsorted or a sorted T cell fraction (not recorded which). The receptors originated from a male donor with ankylosing spondylitis.

At least ten counts were recorded for this clonotype. The chain has TRBV24-1 and TRBJ1-5; D uncertain. Trimming removed 3 bases from V and 1 base from J, with 6 bases in between. The CDR3 length is 14 residues. The V gene's germline CDR1 is KGHDR and CDR2 SFDVKD. CDR3 loop: CATSDPGSNQPQHF. The CDR3 DNA reads TGTGCCACCAGTGATCCGGGGAGCAATCAGCCCCAGCATTTT.

The table lists this clonotype with many counts. This chain joins TRBV7-8 and TRBJ1-1, with TRBD1 as a possible D gene (6 bases). Trimming took 3 bases from V and 0 from J, leaving 11 bases between them. The CDR3 is made up of 15 amino acids. CDR1 is SGHVS, CDR2 FQNEAQ, per germline. CDR3: CASSFSQGMNTEAFF. The CDR3 bases are TGTGCCAGCAGCTTTTCCCAGGGGATGAACACTGAAGCTTTCTTT.

At least ten counts were recorded for this clonotype. This chain joins TRBV5-1 and TRBJ2-7; D remains ambiguous. The V and J ends lost 0 bases and 3 bases respectively, with 7 bases between them. The CDR3 covers 13 residues. Germline CDR1 SGHRS, CDR2 YFSETQ. CDR3 bases: TGCGCCAGCAGCTTGGACAAGTTCTACGAGCAGTACTTC. Its translation: CASSLDKFYEQYF.

The rearrangement joins TRBV27 to TRBJ2-7; D is uncertain. Germline CDR1 MNHEY, CDR2 SMNVEV (reference sequence). Trimming stripped 4 bases from V and 3 bases from J, with 13 bases between. The CDR3 totals 14 residues. The CDR3 region is CASSYSGSGYEQYV. The CDR3 DNA reads TGTGCCAGCAGTTACTCCGGGTCGGGCTACGAGCAGTACGTC.

The chain combines TRBV6-1 with TRBJ2-1; tentative D call: TRBD2 (6 bases). Trimming removed 1 base from V and 7 bases from J, with 14 bases in between. This CDR3 has 15 residues. CDR1 and CDR2 from the germline V gene are MNHNS and SASEGT. The CDR3 region has the DNA TGTGCCAGCAGTGAAGAAGACGGAGGGCTTAATGAGCAGTTCTTC. This sequence encodes CASSEEDGGLNEQFF.

The gene calls are TRBV20-1 and TRBJ2-1, with 7 bases aligning to TRBD2. Germline V gives CDR1 DFQATT, CDR2 SNEGSKA (reference sequence). With V trimmed by 2 bases and J by 5 bases, 15 bases remained unmatched. The CDR3 length is 17 residues. CDR3 DNA: TGCAGTGCTAGAAACCCGATAGCGGGCCCCGGGAACAATGAGCAGTTCTTC. Its protein product is CSARNPIAGPGNNEQFF.

This sequence joins TRBV29-1 and TRBJ2-1, with 12 positions matching TRBD2. The V gene end was trimmed by 3 bases and the J gene end by 4 bases; junction bases not matched to a gene: 13. This CDR3 has 18 residues. Per the germline V gene, CDR1 is SQVTM and CDR2 is ANQGSEA. The CDR3 DNA is TGCAGCGTTGATAATTGGCTAGCGGGAGGGCCAGGATACAATGAGCAGTTCTTC. Its translation is CSVDNWLAGGPGYNEQFF.

In this sample, this clonotype turned up many times. The chain employs TRBV9 and TRBJ2-3; D possibly corresponds to TRBD2 (5 bases). CDR1 SGDLS and CDR2 YYNGEE come from the germline V gene. Trimming took 0 bases from V and 6 from J, leaving 8 bases between them. The CDR3 spans 13 residues. This CDR3 reads CASSVGGSDTQYF. In nucleotides, the CDR3 is TGTGCCAGCAGCGTAGGAGGGTCCGATACGCAGTATTTT.

This rearrangement joins TRBV4-1 to TRBJ2-1; D is perhaps TRBD2 (5 bases). The germline V and J ends were trimmed by 5 bases and 1 base, with 15 bases remaining between them. This CDR3 comprises 16 residues. Germline CDR1 reads MGHRA; CDR2 reads YSYEKL. The CDR3 is CASSSGGVPSYNEQFF. The CDR3 DNA is TGCGCCAGCAGCTCAGGAGGAGTCCCGTCCTACAATGAGCAGTTCTTC.

A few counts support this clonotype. The rearrangement uses TRBV2 and TRBJ1-5, with TRBD1 matching 8 bases. Germline loops: CDR1 SNHLY, CDR2 FYNNEI. V lost 6 bases, J lost 7 bases, and 8 bases stayed unmatched. The length of the CDR3 is 14 residues. The CDR3 nucleotides read TGTGCCAGCAGGGGCGGACAGGGTTACCAGCCCCAGCATTTT. This gives the protein CASRGGQGYQPQHF.

This clonotype was observed a few times. This chain connects TRBV20-1 to TRBJ1-2; D unresolved. Germline V gene lookup returns CDR1 DFQATT and CDR2 SNEGSKA (reference sequence). This CDR3 is 15 amino acids long. The V end was cut by 0 bases, the J end by 6 bases, with 17 bases between. Here the CDR3 reads CSARDLGPVEDGYTF. The CDR3 DNA reads as TGCAGTGCTAGAGATCTTGGGCCAGTCGAAGATGGCTACACCTTC.

J is TRBJ1-2 and V is TRBV13, with a tentative D call TRBD1 (5 bases). Trimming took off 0 bases at V and 4 bases at J, with 12 bases between the two ends. The CDR3 spans 15 residues. CDR1 PRHDT and CDR2 FYEKMQ come from the germline V gene (reference sequence). This CDR3 reads CASSLGRQGGYGYTF. In DNA form, the CDR3 reads TGTGCCAGCAGCTTAGGCCGTCAGGGCGGCTATGGCTACACCTTC.

This clonotype turned up a few times. This rearrangement joins TRBV15 to TRBJ2-3, with a possible D match to TRBD1 (6 bases). Germline loops: CDR1 LNHNV, CDR2 YYDKDF (reference sequence). Between the trimmed V and J ends, which lost 0 bases and 11 bases, there was a span of 12 bases. The CDR3 spans 13 residues. The chain's CDR3 is CATSRDRQAVQYF. The CDR3, as DNA: TGTGCCACCAGCAGAGACCGACAGGCCGTGCAGTATTTT.

Only a few counts were recorded for this clonotype. This sequence joins TRBV24-1 and TRBJ2-2, with 9 nucleotides matching TRBD1. The CDR3 sequence is 18 residues long. V gave up 5 bases and J gave up 5 bases; unmatched junction bases: 14. The germline V gene encodes CDR1 KGHDR and CDR2 SFDVKD. The chain's CDR3 is CATSALPRQGGATGELFF. CDR3 DNA: TGTGCCACCAGTGCCCTTCCCCGACAGGGGGGTGCGACCGGGGAGCTGTTTTTT.

This clonotype was counted many times. This chain joins TRBV7-8 and TRBJ2-3; D remains unclear. The CDR3 runs 12 residues. V was trimmed by 4 bases and J by 5 bases, leaving 7 bases between them. Germline V lookup: CDR1 SGHVS, CDR2 FQNEAQ. The CDR3 DNA follows: TGTGCCAGCAGCTCCGACGTAGATACGCAGTATTTT. Its translation: CASSSDVDTQYF.

This clonotype has a count of ten or more. This chain joins TRBV6-1 and TRBJ2-1; unclear D gene. Germline V gene data show CDR1 as MNHNS and CDR2 as SASEGT. There are 13 residues in the CDR3. Trimming stripped 7 bases from V and 8 bases from J, with 15 bases between. Here the CDR3 reads CASIGTSLDEQFF. Here the CDR3 DNA reads TGTGCCAGCATTGGAACATCTCTGGATGAGCAGTTCTTC.

This chain joins TRBV29-1 and TRBJ2-7; TRBD1 matches at 7 bases. The germline gives CDR1 SQVTM, CDR2 ANQGSEA. Unmatched junction bases numbered 14, after V lost 5 bases and J lost 1 base. The length of the CDR3 is 16 residues. CDR3 in amino acids: CSVRRPPGTDSYEQYV. For the CDR3, the DNA is TGCAGCGTTAGAAGGCCGCCCGGGACAGATTCCTACGAGCAGTACGTC.